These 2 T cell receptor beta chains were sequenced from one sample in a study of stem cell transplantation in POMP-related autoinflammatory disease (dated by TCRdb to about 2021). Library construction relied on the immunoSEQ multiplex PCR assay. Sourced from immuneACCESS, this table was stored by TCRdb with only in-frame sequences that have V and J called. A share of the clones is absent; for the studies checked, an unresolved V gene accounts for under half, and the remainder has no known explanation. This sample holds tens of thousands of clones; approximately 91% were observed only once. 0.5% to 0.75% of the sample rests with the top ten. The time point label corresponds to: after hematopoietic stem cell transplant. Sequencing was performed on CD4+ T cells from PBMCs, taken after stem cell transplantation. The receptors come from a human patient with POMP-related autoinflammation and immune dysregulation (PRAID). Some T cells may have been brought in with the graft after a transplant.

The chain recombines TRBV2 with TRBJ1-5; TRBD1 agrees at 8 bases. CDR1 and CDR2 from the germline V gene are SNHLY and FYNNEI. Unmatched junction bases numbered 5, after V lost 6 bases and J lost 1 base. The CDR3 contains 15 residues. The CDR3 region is CASRGTGGSNQPQHF. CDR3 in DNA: TGTGCCAGCAGAGGCACAGGGGGGAGCAATCAGCCCCAGCATTTT.

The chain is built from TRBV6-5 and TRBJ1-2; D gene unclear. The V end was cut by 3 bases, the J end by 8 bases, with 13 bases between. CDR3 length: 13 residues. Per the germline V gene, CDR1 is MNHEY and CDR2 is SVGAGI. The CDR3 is CASSYGPIGGYTF. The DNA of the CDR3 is TGTGCCAGCAGTTATGGCCCTATCGGGGGCTACACCTTC.